This record covers a single TCR beta chain. No antigen is known for it. No qualities accompany the bases; no much larger clone lies one base away. Library preparation was by the immunoSEQ multiplex PCR assay. Sourced from immuneACCESS, this table was stored by TCRdb with only in-frame sequences that have V and J called. A share of the clones is absent; for the studies checked, an unresolved V gene accounts for under half, and the remainder has no known explanation. For this sample there are 500,000 to 850,000 clones; about 89% appear just once. The leading ten clones occupy 0.0094% of the sample. The data originate from a study of shared T cell receptors in the human thymus (dated by TCRdb to about 2021). Regarding the study in general: The study investigated the way shared, self-reactive T-cell receptor alpha chains are produced in the human thymus.

CDR1 and CDR2 were assigned from the germline V gene as SQVTM and ANQGSEA. From the cysteine up to the phenylalanine, the CDR3 has a length of 18 residues. Of the read, only the CDR3 DNA is kept; its 54 bases are in frame from base 1. V drops 0 bases and J drops 4 bases, leaving 23 bases in between. These data also featured in a second study, about human thymus T cells. In that second paper, the authors write: The donors were immunologically healthy infants in Finland who had open corrective cardiac surgery for congenital heart defects. Thymus tissue was obtained as surgical resects removed during corrective cardiac surgery. Biased V and J gene segment usage appeared to be present in both thymic and peripheral blood repertoires. The related research found that thymic TCR repertoires overlapped highly between unrelated individuals. The study characterized TCR alpha and beta repertoires from roughly eight infant thymus samples and a few related peripheral blood samples. The cohort included about 6 male and two female infants, with donor ages spanning 7 to 244 days. After being mechanically released from the tissue, thymocytes were kept at -70 degrees C in pellets of roughly 10-30 million cells. A QIAsymphony instrument was used to extract genomic DNA from frozen cell pellets. The immunoSEQ multiplex PCR assay was used to amplify the TCRB and TCRAD loci from a standardized quantity of quality-controlled genomic DNA. The V(D)J region was spanned by amplicons of a length sufficient to cover the CDR3 and to identify V and J genes. The commercial immunoSEQ service was used to sequence amplicons on an Illumina platform. Corrections for primer bias and sequencing errors followed previously described methods, while TCRAD and TCRB definitions were based on the IMGT database. immunoSEQ Analyzer 3.0 and VDJTools were used for repertoire analysis, which covered basic statistics, V/J segment usage, diversity estimates, rarefaction and pairwise overlap. Diversity was estimated using the Chao1, ChaoE, Efron-Thisted, Shannon and inverse Simpson indices, and was also estimated on datasets down-sampled to the size of the smallest sample. For repertoire overlap, CDR3 nucleotide sequence, V gene and J gene had to match strictly, and clustering was done by Jaccard-based multidimensional scaling. On average, thymus samples gave hundreds of thousands of unique TCRB clonotypes, whereas blood samples gave roughly 80,000.

The chain couples TRBV29-1 to TRBJ2-3; TRBD2 is a weak D gene call, 6 bases matching. The specimen sequenced was thymocytes. This clonotype was obtained from a boy younger than two with a congenital heart defect. Donor details come from another sample of the same person, matched by shared clones. The CDR3 reads CSVEDSWRDFGRSDTQYF. The bases read TGCAGCGTTGAAGATAGTTGGCGGGATTTTGGTAGATCAGATACGCAGTATTTT.